This TCR beta chain was captured by sequencing in a study of regulatory T cells in long-lasting Graves disease. Study summary: Less than 3 months of antithyroid drugs had been taken by newly diagnosed Graves' patients.

Library construction for TCR beta used iRepertoire HTBI primers and Arm-PCR of CDR3 regions. TCRdb redid the calling of the multiplex PCR reads with MiXCR, one entry per CDR3 protein. Of around 420,000 distinct CDR3 sequences in the sample, approximately 15% are singletons; the top ten hold 7.8%. Time point noted: newly diagnosed GD, antithyroid drugs for less than 3 months. There was RNA extracted from PBMCs, and the TCR library was made from it. Study-level findings and limits: Less diverse TCR repertoires were seen in persistent Graves' patients than in newly diagnosed ones.

This clonotype was picked up a small number of times. The antigen is not known. The same data also went into a second study, on T cells in Graves' hyperthyroidism and ophthalmopathy. That publication notes: An initial round of RT-PCR targeting the TCR CDR3 relied on the HTBI primer set. In blood, most of the thyroid clonotypes expanded above 0.001 were also present.

Here the sequenced sample was peripheral blood mononuclear cells (PBMCs), taken at new diagnosis, from a patient treated with antithyroid drugs. The sequence was obtained from a woman between 35 and 50 years old with Graves disease.

Written as DNA, the CDR3 is TGTGCCAGTAGCCCGACGCCTGGGGGGGAGGAAAAACTGTTTTTT. It translates to CASSPTPGGEEKLFF. The chain has TRBV19 and TRBJ1-4, with D perhaps matching TRBD1 (5 bases). Germline CDR1 LNHDA, CDR2 SQIVND (reference sequence). This CDR3 region has 15 residues. V lost 6 bases to trimming and J lost 8 bases, with 19 bases between them.